Presented here are 10 T cell receptor beta chains from one specimen sequenced in a study of cytomegalovirus exposure and HLA in healthy donors. The primer mix had 60 Vbeta and 13 Jbeta primers. The repertoire was sequenced with immunoSEQ multiplex PCR; TCRdb's copy has only in-frame clones and lacks some. The table has 60,000 to 70,000 clones, roughly 70% seen once. Sequences were obtained from PBMCs. The receptors originated from a man between 50 and 59 years old in good health and CMV-seropositive.

This chain links TRBV10-1 with TRBJ2-7; 8 bases agree with TRBD2. The trim removed 5 bases at V and 3 bases at J, leaving 9 bases unmatched. Germline loops: CDR1 WNHNN, CDR2 SYGVQD (reference sequence). The CDR3 spans 15 residues. CDR3 in amino acids: CASSKSGGGFYEQYF. CDR3 nucleotide sequence: TGCGCCAGCAGTAAATCGGGAGGGGGATTCTACGAGCAGTACTTC.

The chain uses TRBV28 and TRBJ1-5, with unresolved D. Looked up from germline, CDR1 is MDHEN and CDR2 is SYDVKM. Trimming left V 5 bases short and J 5 bases short, with 7 bases between. The length of the CDR3 is 12 residues. DNA of the CDR3: TGTGCCAGCAGTCCTTCAGATCAGCCCCAGCATTTT. It yields the protein CASSPSDQPQHF.

The chain joins TRBV5-4 to TRBJ2-7, with unresolved D. V lost 0 bases and J lost 0, with 10 bases in between. The CDR3 spans 15 residues. The V gene's germline CDR1 is SGHNT and CDR2 YYREEE (reference sequence). The CDR3, as DNA: TGTGCCAGCAGCTTGGCCTCAGGCAACTCCTACGAGCAGTACTTC. This encodes CASSLASGNSYEQYF.

This clone was seen only a few times. CDR3 in DNA: TGTGCCAGCAGCTTAGATACACCAAACTACGAGCAGTACTTC. Amino acids: CASSLDTPNYEQYF. V and J are TRBV7-2 and TRBJ2-7, with no clear D. The V end lost 1 base, the J end lost 3 bases, and 10 bases lay between the germline ends. CDR1 and CDR2 from the germline V gene are SGHTA and FQGNSA. The CDR3 has 14 amino acids.

This rearrangement joins TRBV4-1 to TRBJ2-1; a possible D gene is TRBD2 (5 bases). The CDR3 extends over 15 amino acids. Germline V gene data show CDR1 as MGHRA and CDR2 as YSYEKL. Trimming left V 4 bases short and J 5 bases short, with 15 bases between. CDR3 sequence (DNA): TGCGCCAGCAGCCCCGGGGTGGTAAGCCACAATGAGCAGTTCTTC. Its translation: CASSPGVVSHNEQFF.

This clone ranks as medium-sized (0.01 to 0.1%). This rearrangement joins TRBV13 to TRBJ2-1; 15 bases are shared with TRBD2. Germline CDR1 reads PRHDT; CDR2 reads FYEKMQ (reference sequence). The CDR3 has 19 residues. V shed 2 bases and J 4 bases; nucleotides not matched to a gene: 9. The CDR3 region is CASSLLPGTSGGRYNEQFF. The CDR3 bases are TGTGCCAGCAGCTTACTACCCGGGACTAGCGGGGGGCGATACAATGAGCAGTTCTTC.

The V and J genes are TRBV5-4 and TRBJ2-1; 15 bases match TRBD2. The germline gives CDR1 SGHNT, CDR2 YYREEE (reference sequence). The CDR3 contains 18 residues. With V trimmed by 4 bases and J by 1 base, 6 bases remained unmatched. Here the CDR3 reads CASSPGTSGRPSYNEQFF. In DNA, the CDR3 is TGTGCCAGCAGCCCAGGGACTAGCGGGAGGCCTTCCTACAATGAGCAGTTCTTC.

V is TRBV6-4 and J is TRBJ2-2, with D perhaps matching TRBD1 (7 bases). Germline V gene data show CDR1 as MRHNA and CDR2 as SNTAGT. The CDR3 totals 13 residues. V was clipped by 8 bases and J by 1 base, with 8 bases between them. For the CDR3, the DNA is TGTGCCAGCCAGGGGGGGAACACCGGGGAGCTGTTTTTT. Translating gives CASQGGNTGELFF.

This clone was detected once. This rearrangement joins TRBV4-1 to TRBJ2-7, with a weak D call TRBD2 (5 bases). Germline V gene sequence: CDR1 MGHRA, CDR2 YSYEKL. Trimming removed 1 base at V and 5 bases at J, with 15 bases between. The CDR3 length is 15 residues. In DNA form, the CDR3 reads TGCGCCAGCAGCCAAGGGTTCAAAGGGAGCGACGAGCAGTACTTC. Its translation: CASSQGFKGSDEQYF.

For the CDR3, the DNA is TGCAGCGTTGTTGTGGGGAGCACTGAAGCTTTCTTT. This translates into CSVVVGSTEAFF. The gene calls are TRBV29-1 and TRBJ1-1; D remains ambiguous. CDR1 SQVTM and CDR2 ANQGSEA come from the germline V gene. CDR3 length: 12 residues. V lost 4 bases and J lost 4, with 10 bases in between. The full variable domain, in which reference TRBV29-1 and TRBJ1-1 provide the parts outside the CDR3, is SAVISQKPSRDICQRGTSLTIQCQVDSQVTMMFWYRQQPGQSLTLIATANQGSEATYESGFVIDKFPISRPNLTFSTLTVSNMSPEDSSIYLCSVVVGSTEAFFGQGTRLTVV.